Sequencing of this TCR beta chain was carried out in a study of OX40 agonist ivuxolimab in advanced cancers. Study overall: Dose-escalation subjects each had hepatocellular carcinoma, melanoma, renal cell or head and neck cancer.

Patients were ineligible given autoimmune disease history or systemic immunosuppression. CDR1 is SNHLY and CDR2 is FYNNEI in the germline V gene. The CDR3 runs to 14 residues. The data were produced by immunoSEQ multiplex PCR, yet TCRdb's version contains in-frame clones alone and is incomplete. The sample has tens of thousands of clones; 85% to 90% are singletons. Material: CD4+ or CD8+ T cells sorted from blood, obtained in a trial of the OX40 agonist ivuxolimab. This sequence was found in an adult with an advanced solid tumor such as melanoma, head and neck, liver or kidney cancer. The chain has TRBV2 and TRBJ2-5; 7 bases map to TRBD2. The better agreement between TRBJ2-7 and the DNA end casts doubt on the J call. Here the CDR3 DNA reads TGTGCCAGCAGTAAGTTAGGACTAGTAGCCGAGCAGTACTTC. Translated, it gives CASSKLGLVAEQYF.